This is a list of T cell receptor beta chains from one sample in a study of CD8+ T cells in alopecia areata. Using immunoSEQ multiplex PCR, the repertoire was profiled, and TCRdb retains in-frame clones only, with some absent. The table includes some 200,000 clones, 59% detected once. Material: CD4+ T cells sorted from blood, obtained at week 0. The receptors stem from a human donor with alopecia areata. The CDR3 runs from the conserved cysteine through the conserved F or W. A D gene is named only where the DNA matches it firmly. Clone size is not always given. Where it is, it says once, few, many or a class for expanded clones.

clone size: few
D gene: -
V gene: TRBV4-1
J gene: TRBJ1-2
CDR3 DNA: TGCGCCAGCAGCCAAGATACTTTATATGGCTACACCTTC
CDR3 protein: CASSQDTLYGYTF

clone size: -
D gene: -
V gene: TRBV25-1
J gene: TRBJ2-2
CDR3 DNA: TGTAGTACAGGGTCGAACACCGGGGAGCTGTTTTTT
CDR3 protein: CSTGSNTGELFF

clone size: -
D gene: -
V gene: TRBV2
J gene: TRBJ1-2
CDR3 DNA: TGTGCCAGCAGCCCCGGAGGTGGCTACACCTTC
CDR3 protein: CASSPGGGYTF

clone size: -
D gene: -
V gene: TRBV19
J gene: TRBJ1-2
CDR3 DNA: TGTGCCAGTAGTCGACAGATATTCTATGGCTACACCTTC
CDR3 protein: CASSRQIFYGYTF

clone size: few
D gene: -
V gene: TRBV2
J gene: TRBJ1-1
CDR3 DNA: TGTGCCAGCAGTGTAAACAAGAACACTGAAGCTTTCTTT
CDR3 protein: CASSVNKNTEAFF

clone size: few
D gene: TRBD1
V gene: TRBV2
J gene: TRBJ1-4
CDR3 DNA: TGTGCCAGCAGTGAACAGGGGGCTGGTGAAAAACTGTTTTTT
CDR3 protein: CASSEQGAGEKLFF

clone size: -
D gene: -
V gene: TRBV29-1
J gene: TRBJ2-3
CDR3 DNA: TGCAGCGTTGAAAGGATCACAGATACGCAGTATTTT
CDR3 protein: CSVERITDTQYF

clone size: -
D gene: -
V gene: TRBV6-1
J gene: TRBJ2-5
CDR3 DNA: TGTGCCAGTGCGGGGGCCGCCTTCCAAGAGACCCAGTACTTC
CDR3 protein: CASAGAAFQETQYF

clone size: -
D gene: TRBD2
V gene: TRBV10-3
J gene: TRBJ2-3
CDR3 DNA: TGTGCCATCAGTGAGGGACTAGCGGGGAGAACCCGCACAGATACGCAGTATTTT
CDR3 protein: CAISEGLAGRTRTDTQYF

clone size: -
D gene: -
V gene: TRBV30
J gene: TRBJ1-5
CDR3 DNA: TGTGCCTGGAGACTAAATCAGCCCCAGCATTTT
CDR3 protein: CAWRLNQPQHF

clone size: few
D gene: -
V gene: TRBV29-1
J gene: TRBJ1-1
CDR3 DNA: TGCAGCGTTGATGGGGACCCCACTGAAGCTTTCTTT
CDR3 protein: CSVDGDPTEAFF

clone size: few
D gene: -
V gene: TRBV6-5
J gene: TRBJ2-7
CDR3 DNA: TGTGCCAGCAGTGGGGCAGGGAACACCTACGAGCAGTACTTC
CDR3 protein: CASSGAGNTYEQYF

clone size: few
D gene: -
V gene: TRBV5-1
J gene: TRBJ1-1
CDR3 DNA: TGCGCCAGCAGCTTGGATGGCCGATTGAACACTGAAGCTTTCTTT
CDR3 protein: CASSLDGRLNTEAFF

clone size: -
D gene: TRBD1
V gene: TRBV6-5
J gene: TRBJ1-2
CDR3 DNA: TGTGCCAGCAGCTACTACAGGGGGAGTTATGGCTACACCTTC
CDR3 protein: CASSYYRGSYGYTF

clone size: -
D gene: TRBD1
V gene: TRBV5-6
J gene: TRBJ1-1
CDR3 DNA: TGTGCCAGCAGCCCGGACAGGGTGAACACTGAAGCTTTCTTT
CDR3 protein: CASSPDRVNTEAFF

clone size: -
D gene: -
V gene: TRBV2
J gene: TRBJ2-5
CDR3 DNA: TGTGCCAGCAGTCCCGGACGGGAGACCCAGTACTTC
CDR3 protein: CASSPGRETQYF

clone size: -
D gene: -
V gene: TRBV2
J gene: TRBJ2-1
CDR3 DNA: TGTGCCAGCAGTGTACAGGGTTACAATGAGCAGTTCTTC
CDR3 protein: CASSVQGYNEQFF

clone size: -
D gene: -
V gene: TRBV14
J gene: TRBJ2-5
CDR3 DNA: TGTGCCAGCAGCCGTAACCGACGAGAGACCCAGTACTTC
CDR3 protein: CASSRNRRETQYF

clone size: -
D gene: TRBD1
V gene: TRBV29-1
J gene: TRBJ1-1
CDR3 DNA: TGCAGCGTTGAAGGTGACAGGGGCTGGGGCACTGAAGCTTTCTTT
CDR3 protein: CSVEGDRGWGTEAFF

clone size: -
D gene: -
V gene: TRBV23-1
J gene: TRBJ1-4
CDR3 DNA: TGCGCCAGCAGTCCATCGGACAGAGAGGCGTGGTATAATGAAAAACTGTTTTTT
CDR3 protein: CASSPSDREAWYNEKLFF

clone size: many
D gene: TRBD1
V gene: TRBV19
J gene: TRBJ2-4
CDR3 DNA: TGTGCCAGTAGTCCTCGGGCAGGGGGCTTGAGAAACATTCAGTACTTC
CDR3 protein: CASSPRAGGLRNIQYF

clone size: many
D gene: TRBD1
V gene: TRBV7-9
J gene: TRBJ2-7
CDR3 DNA: TGTGCCAGCAGCGAGAGTCCCGGGACAGGAAGCTACGAGCAGTACTTC
CDR3 protein: CASSESPGTGSYEQYF

clone size: -
D gene: -
V gene: TRBV29-1
J gene: TRBJ2-7
CDR3 DNA: TGCAGCGTTGAAGATAGGACAGAGGGGGACTACGAGCAGTACTTC
CDR3 protein: CSVEDRTEGDYEQYF

clone size: few
D gene: -
V gene: TRBV30
J gene: TRBJ2-3
CDR3 DNA: TGTGCCTGGGAGCTCAGGGGTTCAGCAGATACGCAGTATTTT
CDR3 protein: CAWELRGSADTQYF

clone size: few
D gene: -
V gene: TRBV10-3
J gene: TRBJ2-1
CDR3 DNA: TGTGCCATCAGTGAGTCGATGGGGGGAAGCAATGAGCAGTTCTTC
CDR3 protein: CAISESMGGSNEQFF

clone size: -
D gene: TRBD1
V gene: TRBV30
J gene: TRBJ1-2
CDR3 DNA: TGTGCCTGGAGTGTCGGGACAGGGAACAGAAACTATGGCTACACCTTC
CDR3 protein: CAWSVGTGNRNYGYTF

clone size: -
D gene: TRBD2
V gene: TRBV15
J gene: TRBJ2-1
CDR3 DNA: TGTGCCACCAGCGGAACTAGCGGGGGGGCAAATGAGCAGTTCTTC
CDR3 protein: CATSGTSGGANEQFF

clone size: -
D gene: -
V gene: TRBV11-2
J gene: TRBJ1-3
CDR3 DNA: TGTGCCAGCAGCGACCGACGCGGCTCTGGAAACACCATATATTTT
CDR3 protein: CASSDRRGSGNTIYF

clone size: few
D gene: -
V gene: TRBV5-5
J gene: TRBJ1-1
CDR3 DNA: TGTGCCAGCAGCAACGGTCCGCAGGGGGAAGCTTTCTTT
CDR3 protein: CASSNGPQGEAFF

clone size: -
D gene: TRBD2
V gene: TRBV6-5
J gene: TRBJ2-5
CDR3 DNA: TGTGCCAGCAGTTGGGGGGGAAAAGAGACCCAGTACTTC
CDR3 protein: CASSWGGKETQYF

clone size: -
D gene: -
V gene: TRBV5-1
J gene: TRBJ1-2
CDR3 DNA: TGCGCCAGCAGCCCCGGTAACTATGGCTACACCTTC
CDR3 protein: CASSPGNYGYTF

clone size: -
D gene: -
V gene: TRBV27
J gene: TRBJ1-1
CDR3 DNA: TGTGCCAGCAGTTTTGGCCTCCCCGGGAACACTGAAGCTTTCTTT
CDR3 protein: CASSFGLPGNTEAFF

clone size: -
D gene: TRBD1
V gene: TRBV9
J gene: TRBJ2-3
CDR3 DNA: TGTGCCAGCAGCGTGAGACAGGGTACCTCCACAGATACGCAGTATTTT
CDR3 protein: CASSVRQGTSTDTQYF

clone size: -
D gene: -
V gene: TRBV29-1
J gene: TRBJ2-4
CDR3 DNA: TGCAGCGTTGCGCAGGGGTCCCTGGGCCCAAACATTCAGTACTTC
CDR3 protein: CSVAQGSLGPNIQYF

clone size: -
D gene: -
V gene: TRBV5-1
J gene: TRBJ2-2
CDR3 DNA: TGCGCCAGCAGCTTGACCTCACAAGAAACGAACACCGGGGAGCTGTTTTTT
CDR3 protein: CASSLTSQETNTGELFF

clone size: once
D gene: TRBD1
V gene: TRBV29-1
J gene: TRBJ2-7
CDR3 DNA: TGCAGCGTTGGGGGACAGTGGACCCTCTCCTACGAGCAGTACTTC
CDR3 protein: CSVGGQWTLSYEQYF

clone size: -
D gene: TRBD2
V gene: TRBV10-3
J gene: TRBJ2-1
CDR3 DNA: TGTGCCACTACGGGGGCGGTAGCGGGGGACTCCTACAATGAGCAGTTCTTC
CDR3 protein: CATTGAVAGDSYNEQFF

clone size: -
D gene: -
V gene: TRBV10-3
J gene: TRBJ1-5
CDR3 DNA: TGTGCCATCAGTGAGCGGGGTGGCAATCAGCCCCAGCATTTT
CDR3 protein: CAISERGGNQPQHF

clone size: -
D gene: -
V gene: TRBV6-6
J gene: TRBJ2-7
CDR3 DNA: TGTGCCAGCAGTACAGGGTGGCGGGAGCAGTACTTC
CDR3 protein: CASSTGWREQYF

clone size: -
D gene: TRBD2
V gene: TRBV15
J gene: TRBJ2-2
CDR3 DNA: TGTGCCACCAGCCCAGCGGGAGGCCACACCGGGGAGCTGTTTTTT
CDR3 protein: CATSPAGGHTGELFF